The 16 T cell receptor beta chains listed next were all sequenced from one sample in a study of shared clonotypes between healthy human individuals. Terminally differentiated effector memory CD45RA+ cells were left out of the naive CD8 fraction, which was CD45RO-negative and positively selected for CCR7. Using immunoSEQ multiplex PCR, the repertoire was profiled, and TCRdb retains in-frame clones only, with some absent. The data contain about 2 million clones, approximately 95% of them singletons. Sequencing was carried out using naive CD8+ T cells sorted from blood. The receptors derive from a man aged 18 to 35 in good health.

The chain uses TRBV5-5 and TRBJ1-1; D is unresolved. V lost 5 bases to trimming and J lost 0 bases, with 8 bases between them. This CDR3 spans 13 amino acids. Per germline, CDR1 SGHKS and CDR2 YYEKEE (reference sequence). CDR3 bases: TGTGCCAGCAGTCCTGGGGTGAACACTGAAGCTTTCTTT. This gives the protein CASSPGVNTEAFF. Full variable domain (remainder filled in from reference TRBV5-5 and TRBJ1-1): DAGVTQSPTHLIKTRGQQVTLRCSPISGHKSVSWYQQVLGQGPQFIFQYYEKEERGRGNFPDRFSARQFPNYSSELNVNALLLGDSALYLCASSPGVNTEAFFGQGTRLTVV.

The chain links TRBV27 to TRBJ2-2, with 11 bases fitting TRBD2. Trimming at V came to 6 bases and at J to 15 bases, leaving 24 bases not matched to a gene. The CDR3 sequence is 18 residues long. Germline lookup yields CDR1 MNHEY and CDR2 SMNVEV (reference sequence). The CDR3 sequence: CASSLIGGQAATSGSVFF. As DNA, the CDR3 is TGTGCCAGCAGCCTTATCGGGGGACAGGCCGCTACTAGCGGGAGTGTGTTTTTT.

The gene calls are TRBV27 and TRBJ1-2; 8 nucleotides align to TRBD1. Looked up from germline, CDR1 is MNHEY and CDR2 is SMNVEV (reference sequence). The V gene end was trimmed by 4 bases and the J gene end by 8 bases; junction bases not matched to a gene: 9. CDR3 size: 14 residues. The CDR3 DNA reads as TGTGCCAGCAGTTCCTGGGACAGGATGGGAGGCTACACCTTC. Translating gives CASSSWDRMGGYTF.

In this sample, this clone turned up once. Other DNA sequences in this specimen translate into the identical CDR3. This chain links TRBV27 with TRBJ2-7; D possibly uses TRBD1 or TRBD2 (5 bases each). The CDR3 covers 12 residues. CDR1 and CDR2 (germline): MNHEY, SMNVEV (reference sequence). V shed 6 bases and J shed 3 bases, with 9 bases lying between them. CDR3 protein: CASRDTSYEQYF. CDR3 bases: TGTGCCAGCAGGGACACTAGCTACGAGCAGTACTTC.

The chain carries TRBV7-2 and TRBJ1-6, with D possibly TRBD1 on 5 matching bases. This CDR3 is built from 12 residues. V was pared by 1 base and J by 10 bases, with 5 bases between. The germline gives CDR1 SGHTA, CDR2 FQGNSA. The CDR3 protein is CASSLGDSPLHF. The CDR3 DNA reads TGTGCCAGCAGCTTAGGGGACTCACCCCTCCACTTT.

The rearrangement joins TRBV27 to TRBJ2-7, with a weak D call TRBD2 (7 bases). Germline V gives CDR1 MNHEY, CDR2 SMNVEV (reference sequence). The CDR3 covers 13 residues. V shed 7 bases and J shed 5 bases, with 15 bases lying between them. This chain's CDR3 is CASKGGALHEQYF. The CDR3 DNA sequence: TGTGCCAGCAAAGGGGGGGCCCTCCACGAGCAGTACTTC.

To note about this clone: Other DNA sequences in the same sample also yield this CDR3. The chain has TRBV27 and TRBJ2-7; 9 nucleotides agree with TRBD2. Germline V lookup: CDR1 MNHEY, CDR2 SMNVEV (reference sequence). CDR3 size: 15 residues. The V gene end was trimmed by 2 bases and the J gene end by 2 bases; junction bases not matched to a gene: 4. This CDR3 is CASSLGAGGTYEQYF. As DNA, the CDR3 is TGTGCCAGCAGTTTAGGAGCGGGAGGCACCTACGAGCAGTACTTC.

In regard to this clone: This same CDR3 is encoded by further DNA sequences in the sample. The rearrangement links TRBV28 to TRBJ2-7, with TRBD1 as a possible D gene (6 bases). The V and J ends lost 5 bases and 2 bases respectively, with 13 bases between them. The germline CDR1 and CDR2 sequences are MDHEN and SYDVKM. The CDR3 sequence is 14 residues long. DNA for the CDR3: TGTGCCAGCAGTCCTGTGGGGGCCACCTACGAGCAGTACTTC. This gives the protein CASSPVGATYEQYF.

For this clone: Other nucleotide sequences from this sample produce the same CDR3. This chain links TRBV18 with TRBJ2-7; D is uncertain. Germline V gene data show CDR1 as KGHSH and CDR2 as LQKENI. The V end was cut by 1 base, the J end by 0 bases, with 7 bases between. This CDR3 is 14 amino acids long. CDR3 protein: CASSPRDSSYEQYF. The CDR3 nucleotides read TGTGCCAGCTCACCACGGGATAGCTCCTACGAGCAGTACTTC.

The sample holds a few counts of this clone. V is TRBV10-3 and J is TRBJ2-2; 10 positions match TRBD2. Germline V lookup: CDR1 ENHRY, CDR2 SYGVKD. The CDR3 is 15 residues long. With 6 bases clipped from V and 6 bases from J, the junction kept 7 bases outside the gene matches. CDR3 residues: CAIRQASGSPGELFF. CDR3 in DNA: TGTGCCATCAGACAGGCTAGCGGGAGTCCCGGGGAGCTGTTTTTT.

The chain recombines TRBV4-2 with TRBJ2-6; D unclear. V was shortened by 0 bases and J by 2 bases, with 11 bases between the two germline ends. This CDR3 is 17 amino acids long. The V gene's germline CDR1 is LGHNA and CDR2 YNFKEQ. The CDR3 loop is CASSQDTDLTGANVLTF. CDR3 bases: TGTGCCAGCAGCCAAGACACAGATCTCACTGGGGCCAACGTCCTGACTTTC.

The chain joins TRBV6-6 to TRBJ1-5; the match to TRBD1 covers 9 bases. The J segment lost 0 bases and the V segment lost 11 bases, leaving 5 bases of the junction unmatched. The CDR3 spans 14 residues. Germline V gene sequence: CDR1 MNHNY, CDR2 SVGAGI (reference sequence). CDR3 nucleotides: TGTGCCTTACAGGGGGCGAATAGCAATCAGCCCCAGCATTTT. Translating gives CALQGANSNQPQHF.

This clone was recorded only once. This specimen includes other DNA sequences encoding the same CDR3. V and J are TRBV7-9 and TRBJ2-1, with D tentatively TRBD1 (7 bases). Germline lookup yields CDR1 SEHNR and CDR2 FQNEAQ (reference sequence). V lost 9 bases to trimming and J lost 5 bases, with 14 bases between them. The CDR3 loop spans 13 amino acids. For the CDR3, the DNA is TGTGCCAGTTCACCCAGGGGGGACAATGAGCAGTTCTTC. Amino acid sequence: CASSPRGDNEQFF.

This chain connects TRBV7-2 to TRBJ2-2; 9 positions match TRBD1. CDR1 and CDR2 (germline): SGHTA, FQGNSA. V gave up 4 bases and J gave up 1 base; unmatched junction bases: 1. The CDR3 covers 15 residues. The CDR3 DNA reads as TGTGCCAGCAGCTGGGGACAGGGGAACACCGGGGAGCTGTTTTTT. Translating gives CASSWGQGNTGELFF. The whole variable domain, filled in from reference TRBV7-2 and TRBJ2-2, reads GAGVSQSPSNKVTEKGKDVELRCDPISGHTALYWYRQSLGQGLEFLIYFQGNSAPDKSGLPSDRFSAERTGGSVSTLTIQRTQQEDSAVYLCASSWGQGNTGELFFGEGSRLTVL.

This rearrangement joins TRBV6-5 to TRBJ2-2, with no clear D. This CDR3 contains 13 residues. With 2 bases removed from V and 7 bases from J, the gap between germline ends came to 8 bases. Germline values: CDR1 MNHEY, CDR2 SVGAGI. CDR3 amino acids: CASSYGEGGELFF. DNA for the CDR3: TGTGCCAGCAGTTACGGGGAAGGCGGGGAGCTGTTTTTT.

A note on this clone: This same CDR3 is encoded by further DNA sequences in the sample. This chain uses TRBV7-8 with TRBJ2-7; 7 nucleotides match TRBD2. This CDR3 has 15 amino acids. Germline-derived CDR1 and CDR2 are SGHVS and FQNEAQ. The J segment lost 0 bases and the V segment lost 1 base, leaving 3 bases of the junction unmatched. The CDR3 loop is CASSLGGGSSYEQYF. CDR3 sequence (DNA): TGTGCCAGCAGCTTAGGCGGGGGTAGCTCCTACGAGCAGTACTTC.